This is a list of T cell receptor beta chains from one sample in a study of PD-1 blockade in classical Hodgkin lymphoma. Some clones are missing from TCRdb's copy, which holds only in-frame ones; the method was immunoSEQ multiplex PCR. The sample lists 25,000 to 35,000 clones, about 70% occurring once. Sequences were derived from peripheral blood mononuclear cells (PBMCs), sampled before the fourth cycle of nivolumab. The receptors were gathered from a human donor with classical Hodgkin lymphoma. Each CDR3 is given with its conserved first and last residue. Each record gives: CDR3 protein, CDR3 DNA, V gene, D gene, J gene, clone size. D genes are given only for firm matches. Some rows mark clone size as missing; the rest say once, few, many or name a class of expanded clone.

CASSVGYMNTEAFF,TGTGCCAGCAGCGTTGGTTACATGAACACTGAAGCTTTCTTT,TRBV9,-,TRBJ1-1,-
CASSEFGENGAGQPGNQPQHF,TGTGCCAGCAGTGAATTTGGGGAGAATGGGGCAGGACAACCGGGCAATCAGCCCCAGCATTTT,TRBV2,-,TRBJ1-5,medium-sized
CASSLRLAGGNEQFF,TGCGCCAGCAGCCTGCGACTAGCGGGGGGGAATGAGCAGTTCTTC,TRBV4-3,TRBD2,TRBJ2-1,-
CASSLTMLAFNEQFF,TGTGCCAGCAGCCTGACGATGCTAGCATTCAATGAGCAGTTCTTC,TRBV14,-,TRBJ2-1,-
CAIRLGLAGGSGELFF,TGTGCCATCAGACTCGGACTAGCGGGGGGCTCTGGGGAGCTGTTTTTT,TRBV10-3,TRBD2,TRBJ2-2,-
CASSLWDGSYNEQFF,TGTGCCAGCAGCTTATGGGACGGGAGTTACAATGAGCAGTTCTTC,TRBV7-6,-,TRBJ2-1,once
CASQGLNYGYTF,TGTGCCAGCCAGGGGCTTAACTATGGCTACACCTTC,TRBV28,-,TRBJ1-2,-
CASSVDTFSSYNSPLHF,TGTGCCAGCAGCGTAGATACTTTTAGCTCCTATAATTCACCCCTCCACTTT,TRBV9,-,TRBJ1-6,-
CASSRGPRYDEQYF,TGTGCCAGCAGCCGGGGTCCCCGCTACGACGAGCAGTACTTC,TRBV7-9,-,TRBJ2-7,-
CASSLGAGGEAGQAFF,TGTGCCAGCAGCTTAGGGGCAGGAGGCGAAGCGGGACAAGCTTTCTTT,TRBV7-9,-,TRBJ1-1,-
CASSHGGVRYGYTF,TGCGCCAGCAGCCACGGGGGCGTACGGTATGGCTACACCTTC,TRBV4-3,-,TRBJ1-2,-
CASSEGYHEQYF,TGTGCCAGCAGCGAGGGGTACCACGAGCAGTACTTC,TRBV7-2,-,TRBJ2-7,-
CTSSQVRNTGELFF,TGCACCAGCAGCCAAGTCCGGAACACCGGGGAGCTGTTTTTT,TRBV1,-,TRBJ2-2,-
CASSLIPVGYGYTF,TGTGCCAGCAGCTTAATTCCGGTGGGCTATGGCTACACCTTC,TRBV7-3,-,TRBJ1-2,-
CASSPEGGGYGGYTF,TGCGCCAGCAGCCCCGAGGGGGGGGGCTATGGTGGCTACACCTTC,TRBV4-3,-,TRBJ1-2,-
CASSLGWASGSLNEQFF,TGTGCCAGCAGCTTAGGATGGGCTAGCGGGAGCCTCAATGAGCAGTTCTTC,TRBV7-8,TRBD2,TRBJ2-1,-
CASYGSSGGSYNEQFF,TGCGCCAGCTACGGTAGTAGCGGGGGCTCCTACAATGAGCAGTTCTTC,TRBV4-1,TRBD2,TRBJ2-1,-
CASSTVAGNEQYF,TGTGCCAGTAGTACGGTAGCGGGGAACGAGCAGTACTTC,TRBV19,TRBD2,TRBJ2-7,-
CASSLAGSMNTEAFF,TGCGCCAGCAGCTTGGCCGGGTCCATGAACACTGAAGCTTTCTTT,TRBV5-1,-,TRBJ1-1,medium-sized
CASSLGVNSNQPQHF,TGTGCCAGCTCACTAGGGGTGAATAGCAATCAGCCCCAGCATTTT,TRBV18,-,TRBJ1-5,-
CAWTVSRTGGYTF,TGTGCCTGGACCGTTAGCCGGACGGGTGGCTACACCTTC,TRBV30,-,TRBJ1-2,-
CASSTRTTGRLGNQPQHF,TGTGCCAGTAGTACCCGGACGACAGGGCGGTTAGGCAATCAGCCCCAGCATTTT,TRBV19,TRBD1,TRBJ1-5,-
CASSDSSRGTEAFF,TGTGCCAGCAGTGACTCGTCCCGGGGAACTGAAGCTTTCTTT,TRBV6-4,-,TRBJ1-1,-
CASSPSGGDTQYF,TGTGCCAGCAGCCCCTCAGGGGGAGATACGCAGTATTTT,TRBV9,TRBD1,TRBJ2-3,-
CASSSGERYQPQHF,TGTGCCAGCAGCTCGGGGGAGAGATATCAGCCCCAGCATTTT,TRBV7-8,-,TRBJ1-5,-
CASSSSGLQETQYF,TGTGCCAGCAGCTCATCGGGACTCCAAGAGACCCAGTACTTC,TRBV9,-,TRBJ2-5,few
CASSVDSYGNEQFF,TGTGCCAGCAGCGTAGATTCCTACGGTAATGAGCAGTTCTTC,TRBV9,-,TRBJ2-1,-
CASSNQYEQYF,TGTGCCAGCAGCAATCAGTACGAGCAGTACTTC,TRBV11-3,-,TRBJ2-7,-
CASSQGRGNIQYF,TGCGCCAGCAGCCAAGGCCGTGGAAACATTCAGTACTTC,TRBV4-1,-,TRBJ2-4,-
CASSIGGTTGNTIYF,TGTGCCAGTAGTATAGGCGGGACGACTGGAAACACCATATATTTT,TRBV19,-,TRBJ1-3,-
CASSEASGTEQYF,TGTGCCAGCAGTGAGGCTAGCGGAACGGAGCAGTACTTC,TRBV6-4,TRBD2,TRBJ2-7,-
CASREQGASSYEQYF,TGCGCCAGCAGGGAACAGGGGGCCAGCTCCTACGAGCAGTACTTC,TRBV5-1,TRBD1,TRBJ2-7,-
CASSMGQASGANVLTF,TGTGCCAGTAGTATGGGGCAGGCCTCTGGGGCCAACGTCCTGACTTTC,TRBV19,-,TRBJ2-6,-
CASSYGTGYNEQFF,TGTGCCAGCAGTTACGGGACAGGGTACAATGAGCAGTTCTTC,TRBV6-5,TRBD1,TRBJ2-1,medium-sized
CASSHGVGLVETQYF,TGCGCCAGCAGCCACGGAGTGGGCTTAGTGGAGACCCAGTACTTC,TRBV5-1,-,TRBJ2-5,once
CASSYLQGSSPLHF,TGTGCCAGCAGCTATTTACAGGGGAGTTCACCCCTCCACTTT,TRBV13,TRBD1,TRBJ1-6,-
CASRFEGQVEQYF,TGCGCCAGCAGGTTCGAGGGGCAAGTCGAGCAGTACTTC,TRBV5-1,-,TRBJ2-7,-